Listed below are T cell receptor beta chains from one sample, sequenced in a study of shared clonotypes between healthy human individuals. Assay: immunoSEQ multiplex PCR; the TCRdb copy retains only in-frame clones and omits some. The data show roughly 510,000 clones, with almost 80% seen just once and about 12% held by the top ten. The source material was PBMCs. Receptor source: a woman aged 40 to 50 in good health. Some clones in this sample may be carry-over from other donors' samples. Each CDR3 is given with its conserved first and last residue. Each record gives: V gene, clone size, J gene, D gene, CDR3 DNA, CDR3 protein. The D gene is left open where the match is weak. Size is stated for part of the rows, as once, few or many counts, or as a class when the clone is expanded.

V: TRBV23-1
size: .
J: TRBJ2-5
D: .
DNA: TGCGCCAGCAGTCAATCACGTGGGGGGGCCTGTCGAGAGACCCAGTACTTC
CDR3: CASSQSRGGACRETQYF

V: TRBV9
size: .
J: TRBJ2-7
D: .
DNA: TGTGCCAGCAGCCCAGTCCCCGTCCCTCCCTACGAGCAGTACTTC
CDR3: CASSPVPVPPYEQYF

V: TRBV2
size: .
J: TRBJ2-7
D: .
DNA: TGTGCCAGCAGTGAAAAGGGCCCCTACGAGCAGTACTTC
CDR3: CASSEKGPYEQYF

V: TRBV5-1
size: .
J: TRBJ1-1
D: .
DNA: TGCGCCAGCAGAGAGGGTCTGAACACTGAAGCTTTCTTT
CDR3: CASREGLNTEAFF

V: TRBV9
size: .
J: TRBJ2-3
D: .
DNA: TGTGCCAGCAGCGTAGGCCCCACCCTCTTCGATACGCAGTATTTT
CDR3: CASSVGPTLFDTQYF

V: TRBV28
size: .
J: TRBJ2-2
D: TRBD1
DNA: TGTGCCAGCAGTCCAGACAGGGAAACCGGGGAGCTGTTTTTT
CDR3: CASSPDRETGELFF

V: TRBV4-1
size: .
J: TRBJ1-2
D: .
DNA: TGCGCCAGCAGCCAAGATATCGCAGAACCCTATGGCTACACCTTC
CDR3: CASSQDIAEPYGYTF

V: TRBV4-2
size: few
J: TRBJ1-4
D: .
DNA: TGTGCCAGCAGCCAAATCCGTGGCGGGGGAGGAACTAATGAAAAACTGTTTTTT
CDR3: CASSQIRGGGGTNEKLFF

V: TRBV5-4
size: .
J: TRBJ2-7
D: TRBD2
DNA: TGTGCCAGCAGCCTCGGGAGGGACCTCAGCTCCTACGAGCAGTACTTC
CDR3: CASSLGRDLSSYEQYF

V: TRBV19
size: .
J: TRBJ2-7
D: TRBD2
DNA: TGTGCCAGTAGTTTGAGCCCCGGACTAGCGGGAAGAGAGCAGTACTTC
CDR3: CASSLSPGLAGREQYF

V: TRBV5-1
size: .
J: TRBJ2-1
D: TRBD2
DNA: TGCGCCAGCAGCTTGATGGGTAGCGGGAACAATGAGCAGTTCTTC
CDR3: CASSLMGSGNNEQFF

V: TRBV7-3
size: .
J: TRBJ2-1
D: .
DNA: TGTGCCAGCAGCTCAGGGGGGACTACCATTGGGGAGCAGTTCTTC
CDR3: CASSSGGTTIGEQFF

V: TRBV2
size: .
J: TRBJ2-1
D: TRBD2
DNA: TGTGCCAGCACTCAACTAGCGGGAGGGCCCAGATCCTACAATGAGCAGTTCTTC
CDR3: CASTQLAGGPRSYNEQFF

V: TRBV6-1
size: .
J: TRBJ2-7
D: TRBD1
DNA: TGTGCCAGCAGTCACCGACAGGGGACCACCTACGAGCAGTACTTC
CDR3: CASSHRQGTTYEQYF

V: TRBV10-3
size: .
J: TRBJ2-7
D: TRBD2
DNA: TGTGCCATCAGTGGGTACCCACTAGCGGGAGAATTCGAGCAGTACTTC
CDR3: CAISGYPLAGEFEQYF

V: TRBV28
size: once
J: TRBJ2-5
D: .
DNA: TGTGCCAGCAGTTCTACCTCCTCGCAGTACTTC
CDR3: CASSSTSSQYF

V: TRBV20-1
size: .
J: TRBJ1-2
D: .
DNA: TGCAGTGCTGGGTGGGGCGATGGCTACACCTTC
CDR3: CSAGWGDGYTF

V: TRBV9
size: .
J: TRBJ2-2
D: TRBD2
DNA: TGTGCCAGCAGCGTAGTTGGGGGAGGGCCTTCCGGGGAGCTGTTTTTT
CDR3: CASSVVGGGPSGELFF

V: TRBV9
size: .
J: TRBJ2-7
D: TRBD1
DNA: TGTGCCAGCAGCGTAGGGACAGGGGGTTTCGAGCAGTACTTC
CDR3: CASSVGTGGFEQYF

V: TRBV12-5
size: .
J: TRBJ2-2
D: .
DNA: TGTGCTAGTCGAGGGGTAAACACCGGGGAGCTGTTTTTT
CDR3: CASRGVNTGELFF

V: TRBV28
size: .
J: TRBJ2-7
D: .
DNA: TGTGCCAGCAGTTTATGGGGACCCCGCCACTACGAGCAGTACTTC
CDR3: CASSLWGPRHYEQYF

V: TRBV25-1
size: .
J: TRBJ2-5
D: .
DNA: TGTGCCAGCAGTGAGGCAGTGTACAAAGAGACCCAGTACTTC
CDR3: CASSEAVYKETQYF

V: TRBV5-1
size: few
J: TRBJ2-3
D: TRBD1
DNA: TGCGCCAGCAGCGGATGGACAGGGGGCACAGATACGCAGTATTTT
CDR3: CASSGWTGGTDTQYF

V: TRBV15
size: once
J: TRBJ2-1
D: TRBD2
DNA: TGTGCCACCAGCAGAGAGAAACAGCGGGAGGCCTACAATGAGCAGTTCTTC
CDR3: CATSREKQREAYNEQFF

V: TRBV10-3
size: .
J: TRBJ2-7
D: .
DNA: TGTGCCATCAGTGACATAGGCCCCTACGAGCAGTACTTC
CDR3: CAISDIGPYEQYF

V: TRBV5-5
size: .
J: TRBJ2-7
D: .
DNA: TGTGCCAGCAGCCCGGGAGGGGGCAGGGTGGGCGAGCAGTACTTC
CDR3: CASSPGGGRVGEQYF

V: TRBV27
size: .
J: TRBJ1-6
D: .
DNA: TGTGCCAGCAGCTCATGGGGGGCACTGTGGTCACCCCTCCACTTT
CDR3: CASSSWGALWSPLHF

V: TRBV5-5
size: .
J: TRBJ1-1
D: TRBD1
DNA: TGTGCCAGCAGCCGGGGACAGCCGAACACTGAAGCTTTCTTT
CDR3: CASSRGQPNTEAFF

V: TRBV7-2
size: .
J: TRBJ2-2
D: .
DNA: TGTGCCAGCAGCCCCCGCCTGAGCGGGGAGCTGTTTTTT
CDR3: CASSPRLSGELFF

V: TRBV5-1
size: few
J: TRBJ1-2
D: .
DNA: TGCGCCAGCAGCTTAAGGGGAAACGCCTATGGCTACACCTTC
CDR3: CASSLRGNAYGYTF

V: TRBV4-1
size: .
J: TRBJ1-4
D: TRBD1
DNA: TGCGCCAGCAGCCATCTGGACAGGTTCAATGAAAAACTGTTTTTT
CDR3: CASSHLDRFNEKLFF

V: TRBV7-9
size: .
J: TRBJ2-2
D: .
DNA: TGTGCCAGCAGCTTAGTATTTGGGGGCGGCGGCACCGGGGAGCTGTTTTTT
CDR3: CASSLVFGGGGTGELFF

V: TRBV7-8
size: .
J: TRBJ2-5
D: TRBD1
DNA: TGTGCCAGCAGCTTTCTGATTGGACAGGGGATAGAGACCCAGTACTTC
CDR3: CASSFLIGQGIETQYF

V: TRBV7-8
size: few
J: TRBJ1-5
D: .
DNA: TGTGCCAGCAGCTTAGCGAGATTTGGGCAGGCAAGGAATCAGCCCCAGCATTTT
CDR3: CASSLARFGQARNQPQHF

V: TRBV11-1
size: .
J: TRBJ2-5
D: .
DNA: TGTGCCAGCAGCTTAGGAGAGACCCAGTACTTC
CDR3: CASSLGETQYF

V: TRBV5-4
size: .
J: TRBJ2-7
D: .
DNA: TGTGCCAGCAGCTTGGGAGTTGCGGATCCCTACGAGCAGTACTTC
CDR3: CASSLGVADPYEQYF

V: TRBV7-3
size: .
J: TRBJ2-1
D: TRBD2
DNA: TGTGCCAGCAGCTTAACGTGGCTAGCGGGAAATGAGCAGTTCTTC
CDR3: CASSLTWLAGNEQFF

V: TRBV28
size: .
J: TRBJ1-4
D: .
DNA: TGTGCCAGCACTACAACTAATGAAAAACTGTTTTTT
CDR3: CASTTTNEKLFF

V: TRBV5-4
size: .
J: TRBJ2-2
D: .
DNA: TGTGCCAGCACCCCTGGTCCTCTATTAAACCCCGGGGAGCTGTTTTTT
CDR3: CASTPGPLLNPGELFF

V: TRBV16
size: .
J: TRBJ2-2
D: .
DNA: TGTGCCAGCAGCCGCGCCAGCGGGGAGCTGTTTTTT
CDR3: CASSRASGELFF

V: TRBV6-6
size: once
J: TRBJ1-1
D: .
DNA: TGTGCCAGCAGTGGATCGACAGGTTTTGAAGCTTTCTTT
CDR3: CASSGSTGFEAFF

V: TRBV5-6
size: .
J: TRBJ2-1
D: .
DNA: TGTGCCAGCGCCCTTCGGGGTACCTACAATGAGCAGTTCTTC
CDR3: CASALRGTYNEQFF

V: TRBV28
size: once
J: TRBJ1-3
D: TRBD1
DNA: TGTGCCAGCAGTTTATTGGGACAGGCGGAGACTGGAAACACCATATATTTT
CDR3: CASSLLGQAETGNTIYF

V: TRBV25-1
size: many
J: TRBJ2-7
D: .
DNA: TGTGCCAGCAGTGAATCAGGGACCTACCCGAGAGGGCAGTACTTC
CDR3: CASSESGTYPRGQYF

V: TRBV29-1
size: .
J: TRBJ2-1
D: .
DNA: TGCAGCGTACCCAGAGCCCTACAAGACAATGAGCAGTTCTTC
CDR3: CSVPRALQDNEQFF

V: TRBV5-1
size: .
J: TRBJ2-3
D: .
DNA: TGCGCCAGCAGCTTGGGCGGAGGTACTACTAGCACAGATACGCAGTATTTT
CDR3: CASSLGGGTTSTDTQYF

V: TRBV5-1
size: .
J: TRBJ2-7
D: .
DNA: TGCGCCAGCAGACCGGACACCACGAGCTCCTACGAGCAGTACTTC
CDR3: CASRPDTTSSYEQYF

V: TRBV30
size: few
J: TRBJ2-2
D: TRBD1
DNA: TGTGCCTGGAGTCGCGGACAGGGGATCACCGGGGAGCTGTTTTTT
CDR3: CAWSRGQGITGELFF

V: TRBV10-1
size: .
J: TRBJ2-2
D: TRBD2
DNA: TGCGCCAGCAGTGAACGGTGTCTAGCGGGTAACACCGGGGAGCTGTTTTTT
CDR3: CASSERCLAGNTGELFF

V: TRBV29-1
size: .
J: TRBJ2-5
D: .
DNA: TGCAGCGTCCTACAGGGTACTACAGAGACCCAGTACTTC
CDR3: CSVLQGTTETQYF

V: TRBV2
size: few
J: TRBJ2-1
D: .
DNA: TGTGCCAGCAGGGAGTATGAGCAGTTCTTC
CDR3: CASREYEQFF

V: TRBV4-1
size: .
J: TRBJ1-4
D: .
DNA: TGCGCCAGCAGGGTCCGGTTTGGGAATGAAAAACTGTTTTTT
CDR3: CASRVRFGNEKLFF